The 28 T cell receptor beta chains below were found in one sample sequenced in a study of blood T cells in healthy people across ages. Next came a second PCR, run for about 6 to 12 cycles, which used a sample-barcoded 5' primer along with a J-beta primer mix. TCRdb reanalysed the 5' RACE reads using MiXCR and keeps one entry per CDR3 protein. This sample has 1.5 million or so distinct CDR3 sequences, with approximately 40% found just once. The sequencing input was blood. The receptors originated from a woman in her late teens or twenties in good health.

The rearrangement links TRBV12-5 to TRBJ2-5; D is unresolved. CDR3 length: 12 amino acids. The germline gives CDR1 LGHNT, CDR2 FRNRAP. V shed 3 bases and J shed 11 bases, with 13 bases lying between them. The CDR3 here is CASGFFQSEQYF. CDR3 sequence (DNA): TGTGCTAGTGGTTTCTTCCAAAGTGAGCAGTACTTC.

This clonotype was counted only a few times. The V and J genes are TRBV12-3 or TRBV12-4 and TRBJ2-1; possibly TRBD2 for D (5 bases). The V end lost 8 bases, the J end lost 12 bases, and 14 bases lay between the germline ends. CDR3 length: 11 amino acids. The CDR3 sequence: CASGTGMGQFF. The CDR3 DNA follows: TGTGCCAGCGGAACCGGGATGGGGCAGTTCTTC.

This clonotype was seen a few times. The rearrangement joins TRBV7-2 to TRBJ2-1; TRBD2 aligns across 8 bases. CDR1 is SGHTA and CDR2 is FQGNSA in the germline V gene. Germline trimming cut 5 bases from V and 5 bases from J; bases unmatched to any gene: 8. This CDR3 is built from 15 residues. CDR3 sequence (DNA): TGTGCCAGCAGCCCCGGGGGAGCGGGAGACAATGAGCAGTTCTTC. Translating it yields CASSPGGAGDNEQFF. The full variable domain, with the rest looked up from reference TRBV7-2 and TRBJ2-1, is GAGVSQSPSNKVTEKGKDVELRCDPISGHTALYWYRQSLGQGLEFLIYFQGNSAPDKSGLPSDRFSAERTGGSVSTLTIQRTQQEDSAVYLCASSPGGAGDNEQFFGPGTRLTVL.

This clonotype came up a few times. This chain uses TRBV12-3 or TRBV12-4 with TRBJ2-7; 9 nucleotides agree with TRBD1. V lost 5 bases to trimming and J lost 3 bases; unmatched junction nucleotides: 5. The CDR3 loop spans 14 amino acids. The chain's CDR3 is CASSGRGQGYEQYF. The CDR3 DNA reads as TGTGCCAGCAGTGGGCGGGGACAGGGCTACGAGCAGTACTTC.

The chain uses TRBV7-3 and TRBJ2-1; TRBD2 matches 11 bases. The trim removed 2 bases at V and 9 bases at J, leaving 6 bases unmatched. Germline V CDR1 and CDR2: SGHTA, FQGTGA. This CDR3 is 15 amino acids long. This CDR3 is CASSLGTSGGVEQFF. The CDR3 DNA follows: TGTGCCAGCAGCTTAGGAACTAGCGGGGGAGTTGAGCAGTTCTTC.

V usage is TRBV11-2 and J usage is TRBJ2-4; D not certain. The DNA matches TRBJ2-7 better at its end, which makes the J call doubtful. The CDR3 is 14 residues long. Germline V gives CDR1 SGHAT, CDR2 FQNNGV. The CDR3 sequence is CASSIVYNGYEQYF. The CDR3 DNA is TGTGCCAGCAGTATCGTTTATAACGGATACGAGCAGTACTTC.

This clonotype has just a few counts. The chain couples TRBV29-1 to TRBJ2-5; 8 bases agree with TRBD2. Trimming took 3 bases from V and 2 from J; bases not matched to a gene: 17. Germline CDR1 is SQVTM and CDR2 is ANQGSEA. The CDR3 length is 18 residues. The CDR3 DNA reads TGCAGCGTTGATAGGCGGGGGGATCCCTTTAGCTGGCAAGAGACCCAGTACTTC. Amino acid sequence: CSVDRRGDPFSWQETQYF. Full variable domain (outside the CDR3, taken from reference TRBV29-1 and TRBJ2-5): SAVISQKPSRDICQRGTSLTIQCQVDSQVTMMFWYRQQPGQSLTLIATANQGSEATYESGFVIDKFPISRPNLTFSTLTVSNMSPEDSSIYLCSVDRRGDPFSWQETQYFGPGTRLLVL.

This clonotype has ten or more counts. Germline is not matched at one junction end, which may reflect a read error. This chain uses TRBV11-2 with TRBJ2-6, with D hard to call. The CDR3 consists of 14 residues. CDR1 is SGHAT, CDR2 FQNNGV, per germline. The CDR3: CASSLTSWANVLTF. The CDR3 nucleotides are TGTGCCAGCAGCTTGACCTCTTGGGCCAACGTCCTGACTTTC.

CDR3 DNA sequence: TGTGCCAGCAGGGGTCCAAGGGGTTCTGGAAACACCATATATTTT. Its translation is CASRGPRGSGNTIYF. The chain carries TRBV21-1 and TRBJ1-3; no DNA check was done on the table's D call, TRBD1. TRBV21-1 has pseudogene status. The CDR3 spans 15 residues.

The rearrangement uses TRBV11-2 and TRBJ2-1; D is perhaps TRBD2 (5 bases). The V end lost 1 base, the J end lost 5 bases, and 12 bases lay between the germline ends. This CDR3 is built from 15 residues. Per the germline V gene, CDR1 is SGHAT and CDR2 is FQNNGV. In nucleotides, the CDR3 is TGTGCCAGCAGCTTAGTAGCGTCTCAAAACAATGAGCAGTTCTTC. Its translation is CASSLVASQNNEQFF.

The chain has TRBV2 and TRBJ2-7; possible D gene TRBD2, 6 bases. V lost 3 bases and J 0 bases, leaving 12 bases between the germline ends. Germline values: CDR1 SNHLY, CDR2 FYNNEI. The CDR3 is made up of 15 amino acids. CDR3 bases: TGTGCCAGCAGTGAGTCGGGGGAGCCCTCCTACGAGCAGTACTTC. It encodes CASSESGEPSYEQYF. Filled out from reference TRBV2 and TRBJ2-7, the complete variable domain reads EPEVTQTPSHQVTQMGQEVILRCVPISNHLYFYWYRQILGQKVEFLVSFYNNEISEKSEIFDDQFSVERPDGSNFTLKIRSTKLEDSAMYFCASSESGEPSYEQYFGPGTRLTVT.

V and J are TRBV3-1 and TRBJ1-6, with D hard to call. The V end lost 3 bases, the J end lost 5 bases, and 14 bases lay between the germline ends. The CDR3 length is 16 residues. CDR1 is LGHDT and CDR2 is YNNKEL in the germline V gene (reference sequence). DNA of the CDR3: TGTGCCAGCAGCCATCTAGGACGGTCAGATAATTCACCCCTCCACTTT. It translates to CASSHLGRSDNSPLHF.

This chain links TRBV11-2 with TRBJ1-3; D possibly corresponds to TRBD1 (5 bases). V was shortened by 4 bases and J by 3 bases, with 13 bases between the two germline ends. The CDR3 contains 15 residues. Germline CDR1 SGHAT, CDR2 FQNNGV. CDR3 in DNA: TGTGCCAGCAGCTCCGGGGCTATTAGTGGAAACACCATATATTTT. Its translation is CASSSGAISGNTIYF.

The CDR3 DNA reads as TGCAGCGCTGGTAACCGGGACATTTACCATGGCTACACCTTC. Amino acid sequence: CSAGNRDIYHGYTF. V and J are TRBV29-1 and TRBJ1-2, with TRBD1 as a possible D gene (6 bases). Germline V lookup: CDR1 SQVTM, CDR2 ANQGSEA. The CDR3 extends over 14 amino acids. The V end lost 7 bases, the J end lost 6 bases, and 21 bases lay between the germline ends.

In its sample, this clonotype was seen many times. The junction does not match germline at one end; this may be a read error. This sequence joins TRBV5-1 and TRBJ1-2; D possibly corresponds to TRBD1 (6 bases). Germline V gene lookup returns CDR1 SGHRS and CDR2 YFSETQ. The length of the CDR3 is 14 residues. The CDR3 DNA follows: TGTGCCAGCAGTCTGGACAGAGCTAACTATGGCTACACCTTC. It specifies CASSLDRANYGYTF.

The V and J genes are TRBV11-3 and TRBJ1-6; 8 bases fit TRBD1. This CDR3 comprises 15 residues. V lost 5 bases to trimming and J lost 7 bases; unmatched junction nucleotides: 7. The germline CDR1 and CDR2 sequences are SGHNT and YENEEA. CDR3 sequence: CASSGGQGENSPLHF. The CDR3 DNA follows: TGTGCCAGCAGCGGCGGACAGGGTGAGAATTCACCCCTCCACTTT. The complete variable domain, with remaining parts taken from reference TRBV11-3 and TRBJ1-6, reads EAGVVQSPRYKIIEKKQPVAFWCNPISGHNTLYWYLQNLGQGPELLIRYENEEAVDDSQLPKDRFSAERLKGVDSTLKIQPAELGDSAVYLCASSGGQGENSPLHFGNGTRLTVT.

The chain uses TRBV7-9 and TRBJ2-7; 8 positions match TRBD1. The CDR3 is made up of 14 amino acids. Germline assignment: CDR1 SEHNR and CDR2 FQNEAQ (reference sequence). J gave up 2 bases and V 5 bases, and 5 bases lay outside the gene matches. CDR3 sequence: CASSTPTGAYEQYF. As DNA, the CDR3 is TGTGCCAGCAGCACACCGACAGGGGCCTACGAGCAGTACTTC.

CDR3 sequence: CASSSYHYAYEQYF. The DNA of the CDR3 is TGCGCCAGCAGCTCATACCACTACGCCTACGAGCAGTACTTC. The chain employs TRBV4-1 and TRBJ2-7, with no clear D. Germline lookup yields CDR1 MGHRA and CDR2 YSYEKL. V lost 5 bases and J 2 bases, leaving 13 bases between the germline ends. This CDR3 is built from 14 residues.

CDR3 protein: CASSLAGAETDTQYF. The CDR3 DNA follows: TGTGCCAGCAGCCTCGCAGGGGCGGAAACAGATACGCAGTATTTT. The gene calls are TRBV3-1 and TRBJ2-3; D might be TRBD1 (6 bases). Trimming removed 4 bases at V and 3 bases at J, with 14 bases between. CDR3 length equals 15 residues. Germline CDR1 and CDR2: LGHDT and YNNKEL (reference sequence).

This clonotype was seen only a few times. The J gene is TRBJ2-1, the V gene TRBV7-9, with 7 bases matching TRBD2. The CDR3 runs to 15 residues. After removal of 3 bases from V and 3 bases from J, the junction contained 5 bases not matched to a gene. Germline CDR1 and CDR2: SEHNR and FQNEAQ (reference sequence). In DNA, the CDR3 is TGTGCCAGCAGCTTTGGCGGGAGTATCTACAATGAGCAGTTCTTC. Translation: CASSFGGSIYNEQFF.

This clonotype was counted once. V usage is TRBV27 and J usage is TRBJ2-3; D gene uncertain. The length of the CDR3 is 14 residues. Germline CDR1 reads MNHEY; CDR2 reads SMNVEV (reference sequence). V gave up 7 bases and J gave up 5 bases, with 16 bases separating them. CDR3 residues: CASTLKAGLDTQYF. The CDR3 nucleotides are TGTGCCAGCACCCTAAAGGCTGGCCTAGATACGCAGTATTTT.

As concerns this clonotype: At one of its ends the junction is not consistent with the germline gene, which may arise from a read error. V usage is TRBV28 and J usage is TRBJ1-6, with D unresolved. The CDR3 spans 16 residues. Germline V gene data show CDR1 as MDHEN and CDR2 as SYDVKM. CDR3 in DNA: TGTGCCAGCAGTTTAGGCCCGAGCTCCTATAATTCACCCCCCCACTTT. This translates into CASSLGPSSYNSPPHF. Filled out from reference TRBV28 and TRBJ1-6, the complete variable domain reads DVKVTQSSRYLVKRTGEKVFLECVQDMDHENMFWYRQDPGLGLRLIYFSYDVKMKEKGDIPEGYSVSREKKERFSLILESASTNQTSMYLCASSLGPSSYNSPPHFGNGTRLTVT.

The table lists this clonotype with a few counts. This chain links TRBV12-3 or TRBV12-4 with TRBJ2-4; 7 bases are a match to TRBD2. CDR3 length equals 16 residues. With 7 bases clipped from V and 7 bases from J, the junction kept 16 bases outside the gene matches. DNA of the CDR3: TGTGCCAGCACCCTGCGGGCGGGAGCTCGGGGGAACATTCAGTACTTC. Translation gives CASTLRAGARGNIQYF.

V is TRBV5-1 and J is TRBJ2-7; D remains ambiguous. The germline V gene has CDR1 SGHRS and CDR2 YFSETQ. CDR3 size: 14 residues. V lost 2 bases and J 2 bases, leaving 11 bases between the germline ends. CDR3 DNA sequence: TGCGCCAGCAGCTTACGACCCGTAACCTACGAGCAGTACTTC. Translating gives CASSLRPVTYEQYF.

This clonotype has only one observation. CDR3 bases: TGTGCCAGCAGGGAACAGGGGGCCAAAAGTTTAAGCTCCTACAATGAGCAGTTCTTC. Its translation: CASREQGAKSLSSYNEQFF. J is TRBJ2-1 and V is TRBV6-1; 9 bases agree with TRBD1. Germline lookup yields CDR1 MNHNS and CDR2 SASEGT. With V trimmed by 6 bases and J by 0 bases, 15 bases remained unmatched. The CDR3 extends over 19 amino acids.

The chain uses TRBV20-1 and TRBJ2-1, with D perhaps matching TRBD2 (5 bases). The J call is uncertain, as TRBJ2-7 better fits the DNA end. Germline-derived CDR1 and CDR2 are DFQATT and SNEGSKA (reference sequence). The CDR3 has 13 residues. Here the CDR3 DNA reads TGCAGTGCCGTAGCGACCTCCTACAATGAGCAGTACTTC. Protein: CSAVATSYNEQYF.

The chain uses TRBV7-2 and TRBJ2-7; D call uncertain. Looked up from germline, CDR1 is SGHTA and CDR2 is FQGNSA. The CDR3 is 12 residues long. The germline V and J ends were trimmed by 5 bases and 7 bases, with 12 bases remaining between them. The CDR3 bases are TGTGCCAGCAGCCCCGTCTTAGGTGAGCAGTACTTC. Encoded protein: CASSPVLGEQYF.

The J gene is TRBJ2-1, the V gene TRBV6-1, with 7 bases aligning to TRBD1. From germline, CDR1 is MNHNS and CDR2 SASEGT. J was trimmed by 0 bases and V by 8 bases; bases with no gene match: 4. The CDR3 is made up of 14 amino acids. Here the CDR3 DNA reads TGTGCCAGCTACAGGGGAAGCTCCTACAATGAGCAGTTCTTC. This codes for CASYRGSSYNEQFF.